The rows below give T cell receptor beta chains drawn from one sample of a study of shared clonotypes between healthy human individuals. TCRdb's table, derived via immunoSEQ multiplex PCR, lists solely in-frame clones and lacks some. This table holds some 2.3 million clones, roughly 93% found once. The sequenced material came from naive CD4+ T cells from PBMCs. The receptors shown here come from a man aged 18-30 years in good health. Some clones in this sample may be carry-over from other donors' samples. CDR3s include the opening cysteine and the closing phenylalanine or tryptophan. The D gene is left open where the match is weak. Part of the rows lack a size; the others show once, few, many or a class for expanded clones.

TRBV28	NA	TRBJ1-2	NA	CASSLSHRAYGYTF	TGTGCCAGCAGTTTATCGCACAGGGCCTATGGCTACACCTTC
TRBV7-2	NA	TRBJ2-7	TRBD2	CASSLELAGELEQYF	TGTGCCAGCAGCTTAGAACTAGCGGGAGAGTTAGAGCAGTACTTC
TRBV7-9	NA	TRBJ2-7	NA	CASSFGRGYEQYF	TGTGCCAGCAGCTTCGGCAGGGGCTACGAGCAGTACTTC
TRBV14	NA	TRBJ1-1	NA	CASSQANRGSTEAFF	TGTGCCAGCAGCCAAGCGAACCGTGGGTCCACTGAAGCTTTCTTT
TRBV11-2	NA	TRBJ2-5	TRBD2	CASSSGLRVETQYF	TGTGCCAGCAGCTCGGGACTACGGGTTGAGACCCAGTACTTC
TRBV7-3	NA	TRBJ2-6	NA	CASSLTGSSESGANVLTF	TGTGCCAGCAGCTTAACCGGTTCGAGCGAAAGTGGGGCCAACGTCCTGACTTTC
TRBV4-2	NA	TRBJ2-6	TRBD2	CASSQVGLAGAGANVLTF	TGTGCCAGCAGCCAAGTTGGGCTAGCGGGAGCTGGGGCCAACGTCCTGACTTTC
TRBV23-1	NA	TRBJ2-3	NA	CAHFMQAPDTQYF	TGCGCCCACTTCATGCAGGCCCCAGATACGCAGTATTTT
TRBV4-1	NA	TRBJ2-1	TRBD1	CASSQETGTGVSDEQFF	TGCGCCAGCAGCCAAGAAACCGGGACAGGGGTCTCCGATGAGCAGTTCTTC
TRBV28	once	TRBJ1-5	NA	CASSSSGAPQHF	TGTGCCAGCAGTTCCTCGGGGGCGCCCCAGCATTTT
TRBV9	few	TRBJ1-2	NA	CASSGGGRTYGYTF	TGTGCCAGCAGCGGAGGTGGCAGGACCTATGGCTACACCTTC
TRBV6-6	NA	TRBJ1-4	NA	CASSYRQVNEKLFF	TGTGCCAGCAGTTATCGTCAGGTTAATGAAAAACTGTTTTTT
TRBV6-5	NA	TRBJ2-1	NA	CASSYSPRNEQFF	TGTGCCAGCAGTTACTCACCGCGTAATGAGCAGTTCTTC
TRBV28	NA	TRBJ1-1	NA	CAIAGDTEAFF	TGTGCCATCGCGGGGGACACTGAAGCTTTCTTT
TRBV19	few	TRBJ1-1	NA	CASSIATTEAFF	TGTGCCAGTAGTATTGCCACAACTGAAGCTTTCTTT
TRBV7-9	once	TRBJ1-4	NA	CASSAGVGDHNEKLFF	TGTGCCAGCAGCGCGGGGGTCGGGGATCATAATGAAAAACTGTTTTTT
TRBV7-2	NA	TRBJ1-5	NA	CASTPGRGQPQHF	TGTGCCAGCACTCCGGGGAGGGGTCAGCCCCAGCATTTT
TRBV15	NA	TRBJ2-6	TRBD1	CATSRGQGSYSGANVLTF	TGTGCCACCAGCCGGGGACAGGGCTCTTACTCTGGGGCCAACGTCCTGACTTTC
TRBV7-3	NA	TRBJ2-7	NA	CASSLNGGTNYEQYF	TGTGCCAGCAGCTTAAATGGCGGGACCAACTACGAGCAGTACTTC
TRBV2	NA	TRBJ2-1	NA	CASSDSLAPIQFF	TGTGCCAGCAGTGACTCGCTAGCCCCTATACAGTTCTTC
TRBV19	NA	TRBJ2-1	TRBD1	CASRDRGRYEQFF	TGTGCCAGTAGGGACAGGGGGCGATATGAGCAGTTCTTC
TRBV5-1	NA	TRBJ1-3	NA	CASSVTPSRDSGNTIYF	TGCGCCAGCAGCGTCACCCCCTCAAGGGACTCTGGAAACACCATATATTTT
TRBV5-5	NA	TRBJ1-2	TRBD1	CASSLVPGQGTNYGYTF	TGTGCCAGCAGCTTGGTCCCAGGACAGGGGACTAACTATGGCTACACCTTC